These T cell receptor beta chains were read from a single sample in a study of T cell responses to AZD1222 COVID-19 vaccine. This table comes from immunoSEQ multiplex PCR, and its TCRdb copy is limited to in-frame clones, with some not included. The sample consists of roughly 170,000 clones, around 90% of them appearing once. The input for sequencing was peripheral blood, taken on day 0 of AZD1222 vaccination. The source is an adult in good health. CDR3s leave out the opening cysteine and the closing phenylalanine or tryptophan.

v_call,j_call,cdr3_aa
TRBV5-6,TRBJ1-1,ASSGGTGRPEAF
TRBV9,TRBJ2-5,ASSETDRGAPRTQY
TRBV5-5,TRBJ1-5,ASSFDPSNQPQH
TRBV24-1,TRBJ2-3,ATSDPGQTTDTQY
TRBV5-5,TRBJ1-2,ASAIGAGVNYGYT
TRBV7-6,TRBJ2-1,ASSLALAGVRNEQF
TRBV12-3/TRBV12-4,TRBJ2-7,ASSLGQGYEQY
TRBV28,TRBJ1-6,ASSPEYNSPLH
TRBV7-6,TRBJ2-7,ASSRVGGLADAYEQY
TRBV7-8,TRBJ2-1,ASSSLAGAEAYNEQF
TRBV6-5,TRBJ1-3,ASSYSGGSSGNTIY
TRBV30,TRBJ1-5,AWSVGQSNQPQH
TRBV29-1,TRBJ2-1,SVTRLAAHNEQF
TRBV4-2,TRBJ1-2,ASRLDRGGYT
TRBV29-1,TRBJ2-2,SGRRGGNTGELF
TRBV19,TRBJ2-7,ASSTSFASGEQY
TRBV9,TRBJ2-1,ASSVGDPDYNEQF
TRBV7-8,TRBJ2-1,ASSLEAGHEQF
TRBV11-1,TRBJ2-5,ASSTGVRETQY
TRBV6-5,TRBJ1-1,ASSSRETEAF
TRBV7-2,TRBJ2-1,ASSLALGRTSYNEQF
TRBV3-1/TRBV3-2,TRBJ2-7,ASSQGPPWFPYEQY
TRBV5-6,TRBJ2-1,ASSSPGLAGETF
TRBV6-5,TRBJ2-2,ASSYSRLAGTGELF
TRBV6-5,TRBJ2-7,ASRLDREKRQY
TRBV5-1,TRBJ1-2,ASSLLGTGGSQGYGYT
TRBV7-9,TRBJ2-3,ASSLAGVGTDTQY
TRBV7-9,TRBJ2-7,ASSLRGGGGYEQY
TRBV6-5,TRBJ2-7,ASSLSGSTHEQY
TRBV19,TRBJ2-3,ASSNGRGGSTDTQY
TRBV19,TRBJ2-7,ASSSGTGFGPFEQY
TRBV19,TRBJ1-6,ASRATGTVNSPLH
TRBV6-5,TRBJ2-2,ASRNTFTGELF
TRBV6-2/TRBV6-3,TRBJ1-3,ASSYFAGSSGNTIY
TRBV5-1,TRBJ1-4,ASATGTNEKLF
TRBV7-2,TRBJ2-7,ASSPTRSQFSYEQY
TRBV7-8,TRBJ1-5,ASSLDRASQPQH
TRBV5-1,TRBJ1-1,ASSPGDNGMNTEAF
TRBV7-8,TRBJ1-1,ASSPEGAKAF
TRBV5-5,TRBJ2-2,ASSLIDTGELF
TRBV5-1,TRBJ2-2,ASSAQAGDTGELF